This T cell receptor (beta chain) is from a study of shared clonotypes between healthy human individuals. The protocol was immunoSEQ multiplex PCR, while the TCRdb copy is restricted to in-frame clones and leaves out a portion. The sample yields some 2 million clones, 85% to 95% seen once. The CDR3 runs to 14 residues. J lost 8 bases, V lost 0 bases, and 5 bases had no gene match. The V gene's germline CDR1 is SGHNT and CDR2 YYREEE (reference sequence). Terminally differentiated effector memory CD45RA+ cells were excluded by CCR7 positive selection of CD45RO-negative cells. Source material: naive CD8+ T cells sorted from blood. The J gene is TRBJ1-1, the V gene TRBV5-4; 9 positions match TRBD1. This TCR was recovered from a man in his late teens or twenties in good health. CDR3 region: CASSLVGTGREAFF. CDR3 sequence (DNA): TGTGCCAGCAGCTTGGTGGGGACAGGGCGGGAAGCTTTCTTT.